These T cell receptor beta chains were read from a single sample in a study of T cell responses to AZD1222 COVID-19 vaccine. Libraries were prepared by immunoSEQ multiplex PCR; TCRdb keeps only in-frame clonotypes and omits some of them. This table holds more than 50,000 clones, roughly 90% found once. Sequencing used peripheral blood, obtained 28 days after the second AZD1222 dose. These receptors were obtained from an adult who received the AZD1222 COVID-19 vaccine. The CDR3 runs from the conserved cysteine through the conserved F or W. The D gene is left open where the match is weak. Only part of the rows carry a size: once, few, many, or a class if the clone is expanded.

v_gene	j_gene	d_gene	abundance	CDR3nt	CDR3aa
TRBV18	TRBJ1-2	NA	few	TGTGCCAGCTCACCCCTCCAACTGGGGGCGCTTGGCTACACCTTC	CASSPLQLGALGYTF
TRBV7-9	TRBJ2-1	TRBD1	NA	TGTGCCAGCAGAGCGGACAGGGAATTCTACAATGAGCAGTTCTTC	CASRADREFYNEQFF
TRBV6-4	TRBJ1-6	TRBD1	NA	TGTGCCAGCAGTTCCAGGGGGTGGGATTCACCCCTCCACTTT	CASSSRGWDSPLHF
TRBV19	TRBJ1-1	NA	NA	TGTGCCAGTAGTATAGGTCGAGGAGGTGAAGCTTTCTTT	CASSIGRGGEAFF
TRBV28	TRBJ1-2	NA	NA	TGTGCCAGCACCCCCCCTGCGGGGATGCGGTCCTATGGCTACACCTTC	CASTPPAGMRSYGYTF
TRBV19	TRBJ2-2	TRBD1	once	TGTGCCAGTACCCCCGGACAGGGGGCAAACACCGGGGAGCTGTTTTTT	CASTPGQGANTGELFF
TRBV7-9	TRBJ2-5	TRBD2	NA	TGTGCCAGCAGCTTAGGCGAGACTAGCGGGGCATTGGGAAAGACCCAGTACTTC	CASSLGETSGALGKTQYF
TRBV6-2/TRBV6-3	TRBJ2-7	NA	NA	TGTGCCAGCAGTATAGGGGGGGCCTCCTACGAGCAGTACTTC	CASSIGGASYEQYF
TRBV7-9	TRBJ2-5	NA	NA	TGTGCCAGCAGCTGGAGGCCTTTAGCCCTAGCCCAAGAGACCCAGTACTTC	CASSWRPLALAQETQYF
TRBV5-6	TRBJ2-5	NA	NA	TGTGCCAGCTGGGCCAGCCCCCAAGAGACCCAGTACTTC	CASWASPQETQYF
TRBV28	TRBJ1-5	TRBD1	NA	TGTGCCAGCAGTAACCGACTTGGGACAGGCTTCGGGGGCAATCAGCCCCAGCATTTT	CASSNRLGTGFGGNQPQHF
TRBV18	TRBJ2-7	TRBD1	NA	TGTGCCAGCTCACCCGGGACAGGGGCCTACGAGCAGTACTTC	CASSPGTGAYEQYF
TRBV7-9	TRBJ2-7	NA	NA	TGTGCCAGCGGGGACGGCTCCTACGAGCAGTACTTC	CASGDGSYEQYF
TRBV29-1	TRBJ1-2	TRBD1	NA	TGCAGCGTTGGTGACAGGGGCGACTATGGCTACACCTTC	CSVGDRGDYGYTF
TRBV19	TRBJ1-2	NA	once	TGTGCCAGTAGTATGCAGGGTGGTGGCTACACCTTC	CASSMQGGGYTF
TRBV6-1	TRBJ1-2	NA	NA	TGTGCCAGCAGTGTCATGGAAGGATGGAGTGGCTATGGCTACACCTTC	CASSVMEGWSGYGYTF
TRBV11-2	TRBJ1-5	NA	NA	TGTGCCAGCAGCTTAGATGGACTTGGCAATCAGCCCCAGCATTTT	CASSLDGLGNQPQHF
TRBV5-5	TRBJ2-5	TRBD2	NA	TGTGCCAGCAGCCATAGACTAGCGGAGACCCAGTACTTC	CASSHRLAETQYF
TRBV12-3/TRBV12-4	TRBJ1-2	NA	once	TGTGCCAGCAGTCTAGGGGGTCTCTATGGCTACACCTTC	CASSLGGLYGYTF
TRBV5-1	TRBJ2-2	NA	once	TGCGCCAGCAGCTTCAGGGCGAACACCGGGGAGCTGTTTTTT	CASSFRANTGELFF
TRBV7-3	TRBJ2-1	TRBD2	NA	TGTGCCAGCAGCTTAAAGGGGGCTAGCGGGAGTTACAATGAGCAGTTCTTC	CASSLKGASGSYNEQFF
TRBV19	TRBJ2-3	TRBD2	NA	TGTGCCAGTAGTATGGGGGGGAGGGATACGCAGTATTTT	CASSMGGRDTQYF
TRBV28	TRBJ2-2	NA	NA	TGTGCCAGCACCAAAGGGGGGGCCGGGGAGCTGTTTTTT	CASTKGGAGELFF
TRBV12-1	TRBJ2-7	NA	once	TGTGCCAGCAGCACGACTAGCGGGACATACGAGCAGTACTTC	CASSTTSGTYEQYF
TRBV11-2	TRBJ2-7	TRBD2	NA	TGTGCCAGCAGCCGCCGGACTAGCGCCGCACGCCCCGAGCAGTACTTC	CASSRRTSAARPEQYF
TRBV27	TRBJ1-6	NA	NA	TGTGCCAGCAGTTCCCGGGAAAGAGGAAATTCACCCCTCCACTTT	CASSSRERGNSPLHF
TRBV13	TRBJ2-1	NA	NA	TGTGCCAGCAGCTTAGGGGTTTCCTACAATGAGCAGTTCTTC	CASSLGVSYNEQFF
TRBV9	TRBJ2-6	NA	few	TGTGCCAGCAGCCCTAAAGGCACAGCGGCTGGGGCCAACGTCCTGACTTTC	CASSPKGTAAGANVLTF
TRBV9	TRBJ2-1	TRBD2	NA	TGTGCCAGCAGCGTGGGACTAGCGGGAAACAATGAGCAGTTCTTC	CASSVGLAGNNEQFF
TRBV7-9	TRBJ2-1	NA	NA	TGTGCCAGCAGCCTCTCCTCCTACAATGAGCAGTTCTTC	CASSLSSYNEQFF
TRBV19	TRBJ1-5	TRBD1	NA	TGCGCCAGTAGTATAGAAGACAGGGCACAGCCCCAGCATTTT	CASSIEDRAQPQHF
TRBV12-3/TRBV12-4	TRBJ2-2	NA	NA	TGTGCCAGCCGTAAGGAAGGGGCCGGGGAGCTGTTTTTT	CASRKEGAGELFF
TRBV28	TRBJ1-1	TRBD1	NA	TGTGCCAGCAGTTTCGACAGGGTTTTAACTGAAGCTTTCTTT	CASSFDRVLTEAFF
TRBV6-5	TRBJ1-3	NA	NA	TGTGCCATGCGGCGGGACGCCGGCTCTGGAAACACCATATATTTT	CAMRRDAGSGNTIYF
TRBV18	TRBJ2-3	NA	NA	TGTGCCAGCTCGACCAGAGCGGCCCTAGACACAGATACGCAGTATTTT	CASSTRAALDTDTQYF
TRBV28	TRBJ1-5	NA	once	TGTGCCAGCCGAGGTGGTCAGCCCCAGCATTTT	CASRGGQPQHF
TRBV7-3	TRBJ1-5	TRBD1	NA	TGTGCCAGCAGCTTAACGCGGGGACAGGTGGATCAGCCCCAGCATTTT	CASSLTRGQVDQPQHF
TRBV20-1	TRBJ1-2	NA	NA	TGCAGTGCTAGTCGTCAGGACGGCTATGGCTACACCTTC	CSASRQDGYGYTF
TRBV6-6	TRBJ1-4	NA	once	TGTGCCAGCACCCTTGGTCTGGGCAGGGAGGGTGAAAAACTGTTTTTT	CASTLGLGREGEKLFF
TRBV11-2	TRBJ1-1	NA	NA	TGTGCCAGCAGCTTAGGGCGCGGAGGATGGTTGAACACTGAAGCTTTCTTT	CASSLGRGGWLNTEAFF
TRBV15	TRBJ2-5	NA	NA	TGTGCCACCAGCAGAGAGAGGATTTTTCAAGAGACCCAGTACTTC	CATSRERIFQETQYF
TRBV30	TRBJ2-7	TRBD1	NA	TGTGCCTGGAGTGGGGACAGGGGGTCCGAGCAGTACTTC	CAWSGDRGSEQYF
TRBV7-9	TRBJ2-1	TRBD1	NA	TGTGCCAGCAGCCCGCTGACAGGGGTGAACAATGAGCAGTTCTTC	CASSPLTGVNNEQFF
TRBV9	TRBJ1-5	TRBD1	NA	TGTGCCAGCAGCCCAGGGGACAGGGCCGGGCAGCCCCAGCATTTT	CASSPGDRAGQPQHF
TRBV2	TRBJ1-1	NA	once	TGTGCCAGCAGTGAGTGGAGGGCGGGGAACACTGAAGCTTTCTTT	CASSEWRAGNTEAFF
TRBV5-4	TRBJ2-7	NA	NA	TGTGCCAGCAGCTTGGCCGAGGCAGGGTGGCTGGGCGAGCAGTACTTC	CASSLAEAGWLGEQYF
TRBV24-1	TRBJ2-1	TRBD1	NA	TGTGCCACCAGTGATGACAGGGGTATTCGTAATGAGCAGTTCTTC	CATSDDRGIRNEQFF
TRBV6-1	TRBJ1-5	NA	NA	TGTGCCAGCAGTGAGACAGTTGATTATCAGCCCCAGCATTTT	CASSETVDYQPQHF
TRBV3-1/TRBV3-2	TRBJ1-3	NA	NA	TGTGCCAGCAGCCAAGTGGCAGCCTCTGGAAACACCATATATTTT	CASSQVAASGNTIYF
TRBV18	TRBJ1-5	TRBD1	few	TGTGCCAGCTCACGGGACAGGGACGGCAATCAGCCCCAGCATTTT	CASSRDRDGNQPQHF
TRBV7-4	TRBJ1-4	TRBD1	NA	TGTGCCAGCAGCTGGAAGAGGGGACAGGGACGCACTAATGAAAAACTGTTTTTT	CASSWKRGQGRTNEKLFF
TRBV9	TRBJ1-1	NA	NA	TGTGCCAGCAGCGTAGGAGGAACAGGCCGTGAAGCTTTCTTT	CASSVGGTGREAFF
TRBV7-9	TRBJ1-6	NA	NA	TGTGCCAGCAGCTTAGGAGGGGGTATGAATTCACCCCTCCACTTT	CASSLGGGMNSPLHF
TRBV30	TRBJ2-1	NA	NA	TGTGCCTGGAGTGTTGGGGGGAGCTCCTACAATGAGCAGTTCTTC	CAWSVGGSSYNEQFF
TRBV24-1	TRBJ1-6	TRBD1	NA	TGTGCCACCAGTGGCCGTGACAGGGGCACCCTTGGGGATTCACCCCTCCACTTT	CATSGRDRGTLGDSPLHF